These 21 T cell receptor beta chains came from one sample sequenced in a study of blood T cells in healthy people across ages. The second PCR ran about 6 to 12 cycles with a sample-barcoded 5' primer and J-beta primers. TCRdb ran MiXCR on the 5' RACE reads and lists one entry per CDR3 protein. The profile covers about 750,000 distinct CDR3 sequences, with about 55% appearing a single time and about two fifths taken by the ten largest. The sequenced material came from blood. Source of these receptors: a man at least 80 years old in good health.

The chain carries TRBV6-2 or TRBV6-3 and TRBJ2-1, with a tentative D call TRBD2 (5 bases). CDR1 is MNHEY, CDR2 SVGEGT, per germline. The CDR3 length is 15 residues. Trimming took 4 bases from V and 10 from J, leaving 20 bases between them. Here the CDR3 reads CASSSLGSSGGEQFF. As DNA, the CDR3 is TGTGCCAGCAGTTCCCTCGGTAGCTCTGGCGGGGAGCAGTTCTTC.

The V gene is TRBV6-1, the J gene TRBJ2-5; 8 nucleotides match TRBD1. The J call may not be correct, given that the DNA end is closer to TRBJ2-7. The CDR3 covers 13 residues. The germline CDR1 and CDR2 sequences are MNHNS and SASEGT. The CDR3 coding sequence is TGTGCCAGCAGTACGGACAGGGTCCACGAGCAGTACTTC. It encodes CASSTDRVHEQYF.

The table lists this clonotype with a few counts. V is TRBV18 and J is TRBJ1-4, with D unclear. Trimming stripped 3 bases from V and 11 bases from J, with 13 bases between. Germline CDR1 and CDR2: KGHSH and LQKENI. This CDR3 comprises 13 residues. The CDR3 DNA reads TGTGCCAGCTCACCGAAGGCGACGGAGAAACTGTTTTTT. Translated, it gives CASSPKATEKLFF.

The chain has TRBV5-1 and TRBJ2-3, with 15 bases that match TRBD2. Trimming at V came to 1 base and at J to 7 bases, leaving 4 bases not matched to a gene. The length of the CDR3 is 16 residues. Germline V gene data show CDR1 as SGHRS and CDR2 as YFSETQ. The CDR3 DNA reads as TGCGCCAGCAGCTTGCCGGGACTAGCGGGAGGTAATACGCAGTATTTT. It translates to CASSLPGLAGGNTQYF.

The gene calls are TRBV2 and TRBJ1-5; the match to TRBD1 covers 8 bases. The J segment lost 3 bases and the V segment lost 5 bases, leaving 6 bases of the junction unmatched. Germline V gene data show CDR1 as SNHLY and CDR2 as FYNNEI. CDR3 length equals 15 residues. In nucleotides, the CDR3 is TGTGCCAGCAGTTCCCGGACAGGGAACAATCAGCCCCAGCATTTT. Protein product: CASSSRTGNNQPQHF.

V and J are TRBV20-1 and TRBJ2-3, with 9 nucleotides matching TRBD1. CDR1 and CDR2 (germline): DFQATT, SNEGSKA (reference sequence). Trimming removed 0 bases from V and 14 bases from J; junction bases left unmatched: 18. This CDR3 is 16 amino acids long. CDR3 protein: CSARDGRDREHRYAYF. The CDR3 nucleotides read TGCAGTGCTAGAGATGGGCGGGACAGGGAGCACAGATACGCGTATTTT.

This clonotype was found many times. At one end, the junction sequence differs from germline, possibly due to a read error. This chain connects TRBV5-1 to TRBJ2-5, with a possible D match to TRBD2 (6 bases). This CDR3 is 13 amino acids long. Germline values: CDR1 SGHRS, CDR2 YFSETQ. The CDR3 is CASSRDSQETQYF. The CDR3 coding sequence is TGTGCCAGCAGTCGGGACTCTCAAGAGACCCAGTACTTC.

In the case of this clonotype: A read error may produce the germline difference seen at one junction end. The gene calls are TRBV20-1 and TRBJ2-1; no reliable D call. This CDR3 is built from 13 residues. Germline CDR1 DFQATT, CDR2 SNEGSKA (reference sequence). CDR3 region: CSVRGGSHNEQFF. DNA of the CDR3: TGCAGTGTTAGAGGCGGTTCCCACAATGAGCAGTTCTTC.

The rearrangement links TRBV12-3 or TRBV12-4 to TRBJ1-2, with a possible D match to TRBD1 (5 bases). This CDR3 spans 14 amino acids. Trimming shortened V by 5 bases and J by 8 bases, and 18 bases separated the two germline ends. The CDR3 protein is CASSPPRDHFGYTF. For the CDR3, the DNA is TGTGCCAGCAGTCCCCCCCGGGACCATTTCGGCTACACCTTC.

Points on this clonotype: The junction shows a germline mismatch at one end, possibly a read error. This chain uses TRBV20-1 with TRBJ2-1, with 11 bases that match TRBD2. This CDR3 has 15 amino acids. The germline V gene has CDR1 DFQATT and CDR2 SNEGSKA (reference sequence). Here the CDR3 DNA reads TGCAGTGCTAGGCCTAGCGGGAGGCGTTACAATGGGCAGTTCTTC. Translated: CSARPSGRRYNGQFF.

In this sample, this clonotype turned up a few times. The chain couples TRBV3-1 to TRBJ2-5, with TRBD2 matching 9 bases. J was trimmed by 4 bases and V by 3 bases; bases with no gene match: 15. Germline CDR1 and CDR2: LGHDT and YNNKEL (reference sequence). This CDR3 spans 18 amino acids. The chain's CDR3 is CASSHSLGGSGSRETQYF. The DNA for the CDR3 is TGTGCCAGCAGCCACTCCCTTGGGGGTAGCGGGAGTAGAGAGACCCAGTACTTC.

This clonotype was counted only a few times. This chain joins TRBV24-1 and TRBJ2-1; D might be TRBD2 (5 bases). The CDR3 has 12 amino acids. V shed 9 bases and J shed 8 bases, with 13 bases lying between them. The germline V gene encodes CDR1 KGHDR and CDR2 SFDVKD. The CDR3 is CATGSSTDEQFF. In DNA form, the CDR3 reads TGTGCCACCGGGAGCTCCACGGATGAGCAGTTCTTC.

The chain uses TRBV20-1 and TRBJ2-7; a possible D gene is TRBD2 (7 bases). Germline CDR1 is DFQATT and CDR2 is SNEGSKA (reference sequence). CDR3 length: 13 amino acids. The germline V and J ends were trimmed by 7 bases and 0 bases, with 13 bases remaining between them. As DNA, the CDR3 is TGCAGTGGAAAGGGGGAGGGCTCCTACGAGCAGTACTTC. Translation gives CSGKGEGSYEQYF.

The rearrangement uses TRBV5-6 and TRBJ2-5; D is uncertain. Trimming stripped 4 bases from V and 2 bases from J, with 18 bases between. This CDR3 has 16 amino acids. Looked up from germline, CDR1 is SGHDT and CDR2 is YYEEEE. For the CDR3, the DNA is TGTGCCAGCAGCATGAAGACGGGTTTCGTACAAGAGACCCAGTACTTC. This codes for CASSMKTGFVQETQYF.

This rearrangement joins TRBV29-1 to TRBJ2-7; D not resolved. This CDR3 region has 11 residues. Germline CDR1 is SQVTM and CDR2 is ANQGSEA. V lost 4 bases to trimming and J lost 6 bases, with 10 bases between them. The CDR3 nucleotides are TGCAGCGTTGGGGAAGTCCGCGAGCAGTACTTC. It yields the protein CSVGEVREQYF.

This chain links TRBV3-1 with TRBJ2-5; TRBD1 matches at 9 bases. The J call could be wrong; TRBJ2-7 is a better fit for the DNA end. Germline loops: CDR1 LGHDT, CDR2 YNNKEL (reference sequence). This CDR3 spans 14 amino acids. For the CDR3, the DNA is TGTGCCAGCAGCTTTGGGACAGGGCGGTACGAGCAGTACTTC. Translated, it gives CASSFGTGRYEQYF.

This clonotype was detected only once. The J gene is TRBJ1-1, the V gene TRBV27; D unresolved. CDR1 MNHEY and CDR2 SMNVEV come from the germline V gene (reference sequence). The CDR3 extends over 14 amino acids. Trimming stripped 5 bases from V and 3 bases from J, with 13 bases between. Here the CDR3 DNA reads TGTGCCAGCAGTGTTGACATTGGCGACACTGAAGCTTTCTTT. It specifies CASSVDIGDTEAFF.

The chain is built from TRBV4-2 and TRBJ1-1; 7 nucleotides align to TRBD1. Per the germline V gene, CDR1 is LGHNA and CDR2 is YNFKEQ. This CDR3 comprises 16 residues. The J segment lost 1 base and the V segment lost 4 bases, leaving 9 bases of the junction unmatched. The CDR3 region is CASSPVRQGENTEAFF. Here the CDR3 DNA reads TGTGCCAGCAGCCCCGTCCGACAGGGAGAGAACACTGAAGCTTTCTTT.

This clonotype was counted between two and nine times. The chain links TRBV12-3 or TRBV12-4 to TRBJ1-6, with no clear D. V lost 6 bases, J lost 13 bases, and 13 bases lay in between. The CDR3 runs to 12 residues. The CDR3, as DNA: TGTGCCAGCAGCCTTCAGCGATCCCCCCTCCACTTT. The encoded protein is CASSLQRSPLHF.

Ten or more counts support this clonotype. The chain employs TRBV12-5 and TRBJ2-7; D possibly corresponds to TRBD2 (6 bases). This CDR3 has 11 amino acids. Looked up from germline, CDR1 is LGHNT and CDR2 is FRNRAP. CDR3 region: CASGLLYEQYF. CDR3 coding DNA: TGTGCCAGCGGGCTCCTCTACGAGCAGTACTTC.

The chain recombines TRBV20-1 with TRBJ2-4; a possible D gene is TRBD2 (5 bases). The end of the DNA is better explained by TRBJ2-7, so the J call may be wrong. This CDR3 contains 12 residues. Germline V CDR1 and CDR2: DFQATT, SNEGSKA (reference sequence). As DNA, the CDR3 is TGCAGTGCAGGAGGCACCTCTAACGAGCAGTACTTC. Protein: CSAGGTSNEQYF.